This TCR beta chain came from a study of shared clonotypes between healthy human individuals. On this clone: What it binds is not known.

Trimming left V 0 bases short and J 0 bases short, with 8 bases between. The CDR3 is 16 amino acids. CDR1 is LNHNV and CDR2 is YYDKDF in the germline V gene (reference sequence). Findings and limits, study-wide: Genetic and exposure-history diversity was limited by the small donor number. Rarefaction analysis demonstrated incomplete sorted-subset sequencing notwithstanding large depth.

The assay used deep level. The protocol was immunoSEQ multiplex PCR, while the TCRdb copy is restricted to in-frame clones and leaves out a portion. The sample lists approximately 1,000,000 clones, approximately 80% occurring once. This sequence was found in a man aged 18 to 30 in good health. Some clones in this sample may be carry-over from other donors' samples. The chain is built from TRBV15 and TRBJ2-2; no firm D call. The sequenced sample was memory CD4+ T cells from PBMCs. Subset in this sample: CD45RA-negative fraction. The CDR3 coding sequence is TGTGCCACCAGCAGAGATCATCCGGCGAACACCGGGGAGCTGTTTTTT. It yields the protein CATSRDHPANTGELFF.